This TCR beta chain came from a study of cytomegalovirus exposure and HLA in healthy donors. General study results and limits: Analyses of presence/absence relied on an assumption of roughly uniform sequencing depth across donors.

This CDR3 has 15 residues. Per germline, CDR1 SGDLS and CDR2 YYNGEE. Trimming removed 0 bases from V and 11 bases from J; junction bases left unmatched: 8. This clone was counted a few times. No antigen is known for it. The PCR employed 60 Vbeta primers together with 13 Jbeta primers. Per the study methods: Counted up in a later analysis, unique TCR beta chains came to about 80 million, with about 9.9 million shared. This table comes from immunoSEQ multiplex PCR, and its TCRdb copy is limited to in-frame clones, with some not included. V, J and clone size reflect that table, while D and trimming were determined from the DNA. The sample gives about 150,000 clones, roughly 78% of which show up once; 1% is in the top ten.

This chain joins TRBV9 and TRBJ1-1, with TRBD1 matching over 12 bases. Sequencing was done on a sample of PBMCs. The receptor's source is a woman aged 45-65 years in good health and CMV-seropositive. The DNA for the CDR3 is TGTGCCAGCAGCGTAGCTCCGGGACAGGGGGCTGTCGCTTTCTTT. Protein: CASSVAPGQGAVAFF. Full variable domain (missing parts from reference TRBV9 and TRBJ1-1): DSGVTQTPKHLITATGQRVTLRCSPRSGDLSVYWYQQSLDQGLQFLIQYYNGEERAKGNILERFSAQQFPDLHSELNLSSLELGDSALYFCASSVAPGQGAVAFFGQGTRLTVV.